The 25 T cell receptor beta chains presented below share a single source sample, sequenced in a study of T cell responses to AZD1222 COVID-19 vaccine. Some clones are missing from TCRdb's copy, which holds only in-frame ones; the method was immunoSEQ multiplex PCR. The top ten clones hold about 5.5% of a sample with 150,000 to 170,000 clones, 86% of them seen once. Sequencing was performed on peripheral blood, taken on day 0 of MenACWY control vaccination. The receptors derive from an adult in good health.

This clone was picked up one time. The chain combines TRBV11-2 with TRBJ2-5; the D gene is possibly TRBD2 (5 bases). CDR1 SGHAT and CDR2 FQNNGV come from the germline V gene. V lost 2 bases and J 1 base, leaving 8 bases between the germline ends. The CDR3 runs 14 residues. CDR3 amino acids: CASSLMRVQETQYF. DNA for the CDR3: TGTGCCAGCAGCTTAATGAGGGTCCAAGAGACCCAGTACTTC.

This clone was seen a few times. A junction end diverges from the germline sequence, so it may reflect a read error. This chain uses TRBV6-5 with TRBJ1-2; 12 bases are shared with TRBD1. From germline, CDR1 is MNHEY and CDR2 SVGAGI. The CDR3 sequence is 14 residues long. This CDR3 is CASSPGTGGYSYTF. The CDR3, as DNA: TGTGCCAGCAGCCCCGGGACAGGGGGCTATAGCTACACCTTC.

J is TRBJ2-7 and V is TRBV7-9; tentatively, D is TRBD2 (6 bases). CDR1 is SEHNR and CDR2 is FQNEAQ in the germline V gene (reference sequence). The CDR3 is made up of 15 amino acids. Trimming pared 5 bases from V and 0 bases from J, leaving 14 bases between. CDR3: CASSPGGTLSYEQYF. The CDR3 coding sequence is TGTGCCAGCAGCCCCGGAGGGACTCTCTCCTACGAGCAGTACTTC.

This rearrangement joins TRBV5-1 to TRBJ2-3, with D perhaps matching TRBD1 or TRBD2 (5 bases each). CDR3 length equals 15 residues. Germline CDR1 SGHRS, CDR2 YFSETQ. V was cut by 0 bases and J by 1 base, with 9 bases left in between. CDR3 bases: TGCGCCAGCAGCTTGGAGGGGCGGGGCACAGATACGCAGTATTTT. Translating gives CASSLEGRGTDTQYF.

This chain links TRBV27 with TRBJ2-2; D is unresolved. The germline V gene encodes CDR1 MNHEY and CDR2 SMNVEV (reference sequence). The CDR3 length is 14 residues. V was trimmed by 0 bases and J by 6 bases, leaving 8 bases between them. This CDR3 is CASSLSGRAGELFF. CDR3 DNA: TGTGCCAGCAGTTTATCGGGAAGGGCCGGGGAGCTGTTTTTT.

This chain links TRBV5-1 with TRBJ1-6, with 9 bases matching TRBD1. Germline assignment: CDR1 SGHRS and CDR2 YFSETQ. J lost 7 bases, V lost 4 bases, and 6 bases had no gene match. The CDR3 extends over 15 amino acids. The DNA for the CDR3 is TGCGCCAGCAGCACAGGGGGCTGGGAGAATTCACCCCTCCACTTT. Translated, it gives CASSTGGWENSPLHF.

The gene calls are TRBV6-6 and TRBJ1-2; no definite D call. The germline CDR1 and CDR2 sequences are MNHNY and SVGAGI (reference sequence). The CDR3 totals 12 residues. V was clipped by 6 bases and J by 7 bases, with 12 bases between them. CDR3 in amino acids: CASSPLSRGYTF. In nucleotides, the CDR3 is TGTGCCAGCAGCCCGCTTAGCCGTGGCTACACCTTC.

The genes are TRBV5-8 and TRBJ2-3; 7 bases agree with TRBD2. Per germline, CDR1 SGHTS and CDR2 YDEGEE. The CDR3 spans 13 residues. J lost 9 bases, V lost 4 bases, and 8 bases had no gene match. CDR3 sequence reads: CASSGGPGGTQYF. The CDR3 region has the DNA TGTGCCAGCAGCGGGGGTCCGGGAGGCACGCAGTATTTT.

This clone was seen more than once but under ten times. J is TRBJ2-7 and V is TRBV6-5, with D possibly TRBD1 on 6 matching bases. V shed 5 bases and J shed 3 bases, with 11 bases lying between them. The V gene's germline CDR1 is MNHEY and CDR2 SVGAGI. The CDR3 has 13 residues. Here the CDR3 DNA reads TGTGCCAGCAGTAGGACAGTATACTACGAGCAGTACGTC. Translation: CASSRTVYYEQYV.

CDR3 nucleotide sequence: TGTGCCAGCCGGTCAGAGTCAACCAAAAACATTCAGTACTTC. Translating gives CASRSESTKNIQYF. The rearrangement links TRBV2 to TRBJ2-4; D ambiguous. The CDR3 consists of 14 residues. V dropped 8 bases and J dropped 2 bases, with 13 bases sitting between them. Germline V gene lookup returns CDR1 SNHLY and CDR2 FYNNEI.

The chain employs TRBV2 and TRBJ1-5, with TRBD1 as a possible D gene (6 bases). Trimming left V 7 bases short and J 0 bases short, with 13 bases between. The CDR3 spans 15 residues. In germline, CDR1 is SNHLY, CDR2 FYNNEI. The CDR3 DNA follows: TGTGCCAGCACCGACGACAGGTATAGCAATCAGCCCCAGCATTTT. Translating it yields CASTDDRYSNQPQHF.

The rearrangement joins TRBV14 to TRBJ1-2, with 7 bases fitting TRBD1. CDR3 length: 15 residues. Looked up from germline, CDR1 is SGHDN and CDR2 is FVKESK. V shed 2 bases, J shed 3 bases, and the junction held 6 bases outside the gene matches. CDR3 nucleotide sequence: TGTGCCAGCAGCCAAAGCACCGACAGGGACTATGGCTACACCTTC. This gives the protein CASSQSTDRDYGYTF. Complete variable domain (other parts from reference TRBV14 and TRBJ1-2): EAGVTQFPSHSVIEKGQTVTLRCDPISGHDNLYWYRRVMGKEIKFLLHFVKESKQDESGMPNNRFLAERTGGTYSTLKVQPAELEDSGVYFCASSQSTDRDYGYTFGSGTRLTVV.

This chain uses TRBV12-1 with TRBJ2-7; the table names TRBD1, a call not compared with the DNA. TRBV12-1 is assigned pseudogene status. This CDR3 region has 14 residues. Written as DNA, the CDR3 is TGTGCCAGCAGCTCTTACAGGGGGACTTACGAGCAGTACTTC. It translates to CASSSYRGTYEQYF.

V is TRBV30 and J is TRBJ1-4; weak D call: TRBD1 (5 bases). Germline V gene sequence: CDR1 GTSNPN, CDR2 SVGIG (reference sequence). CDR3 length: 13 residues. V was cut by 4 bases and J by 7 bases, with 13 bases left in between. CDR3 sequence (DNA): TGTGCCTGGATGGGGGGGGGAAGTGAAAAACTGTTTTTT. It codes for CAWMGGGSEKLFF.

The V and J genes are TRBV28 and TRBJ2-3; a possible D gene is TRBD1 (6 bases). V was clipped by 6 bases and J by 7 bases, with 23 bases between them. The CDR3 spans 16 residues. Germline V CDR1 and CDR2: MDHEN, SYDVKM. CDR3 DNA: TGTGCCAGCAGCTCAATGGGGGCGGACCCACAGTATACGCAGTATTTT. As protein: CASSSMGADPQYTQYF. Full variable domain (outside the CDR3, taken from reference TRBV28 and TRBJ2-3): DVKVTQSSRYLVKRTGEKVFLECVQDMDHENMFWYRQDPGLGLRLIYFSYDVKMKEKGDIPEGYSVSREKKERFSLILESASTNQTSMYLCASSSMGADPQYTQYFGPGTRLTVL.

The CDR3 DNA follows: TGCAGCGTTGAAGCGGCAGCTGGAAACACCATATATTTT. It yields the protein CSVEAAAGNTIYF. V and J are TRBV29-1 and TRBJ1-3; D gene uncertain. Germline V lookup: CDR1 SQVTM, CDR2 ANQGSEA. V was shortened by 1 base and J by 2 bases, with 6 bases between the two germline ends. The CDR3 consists of 13 residues.

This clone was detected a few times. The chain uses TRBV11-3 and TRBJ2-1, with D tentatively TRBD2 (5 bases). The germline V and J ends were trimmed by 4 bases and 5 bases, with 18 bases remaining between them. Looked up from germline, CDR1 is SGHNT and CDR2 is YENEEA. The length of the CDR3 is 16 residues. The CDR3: CASSSITRARNNEQFF. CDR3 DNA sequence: TGTGCCAGCAGCTCAATCACTAGGGCGAGGAACAATGAGCAGTTCTTC.

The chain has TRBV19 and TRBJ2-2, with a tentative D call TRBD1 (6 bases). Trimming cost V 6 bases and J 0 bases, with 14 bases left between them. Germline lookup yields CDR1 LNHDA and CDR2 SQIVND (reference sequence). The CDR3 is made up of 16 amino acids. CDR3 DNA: TGTGCCAGTAGGTTAGGTGGGGGCGCGAACACCGGGGAGCTGTTTTTT. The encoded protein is CASRLGGGANTGELFF.

CDR3 sequence reads: CASSFPGRANEQYF. The CDR3 coding sequence is TGTGCCAGTAGTTTCCCGGGACGTGCCAACGAGCAGTACTTC. The genes are TRBV19 and TRBJ2-7; D may correspond to TRBD1 or TRBD2 (5 bases each). Germline CDR1 LNHDA, CDR2 SQIVND (reference sequence). The CDR3 loop spans 14 amino acids. Trimming cost V 5 bases and J 5 bases, with 16 bases left between them.

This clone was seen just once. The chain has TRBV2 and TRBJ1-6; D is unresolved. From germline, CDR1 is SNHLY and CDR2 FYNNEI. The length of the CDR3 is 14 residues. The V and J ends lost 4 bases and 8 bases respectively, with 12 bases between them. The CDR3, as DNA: TGTGCCAGCAGTGTAGAAGGGAAGGATTCACCCCTCCACTTT. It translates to CASSVEGKDSPLHF.

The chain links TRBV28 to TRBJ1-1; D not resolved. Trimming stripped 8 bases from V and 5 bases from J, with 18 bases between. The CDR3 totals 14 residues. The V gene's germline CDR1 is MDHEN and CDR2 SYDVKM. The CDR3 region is CASLPAVPGTEAFF. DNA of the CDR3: TGTGCCAGCCTACCCGCGGTCCCAGGAACTGAAGCTTTCTTT. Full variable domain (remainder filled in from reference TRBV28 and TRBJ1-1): DVKVTQSSRYLVKRTGEKVFLECVQDMDHENMFWYRQDPGLGLRLIYFSYDVKMKEKGDIPEGYSVSREKKERFSLILESASTNQTSMYLCASLPAVPGTEAFFGQGTRLTVV.

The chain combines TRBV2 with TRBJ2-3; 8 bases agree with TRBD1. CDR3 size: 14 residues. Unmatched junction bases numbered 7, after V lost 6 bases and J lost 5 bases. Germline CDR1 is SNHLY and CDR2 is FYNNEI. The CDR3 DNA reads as TGTGCCAGCAGGGCGACAGGGGCCGGAGATACGCAGTATTTT. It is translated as CASRATGAGDTQYF.

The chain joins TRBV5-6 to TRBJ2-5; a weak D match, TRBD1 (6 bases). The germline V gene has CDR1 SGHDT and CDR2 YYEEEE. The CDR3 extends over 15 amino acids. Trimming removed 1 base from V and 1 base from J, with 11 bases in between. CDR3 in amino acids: CASSLRAGVQETQYF. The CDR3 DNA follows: TGTGCCAGCAGCTTGAGGGCAGGGGTCCAAGAGACCCAGTACTTC.

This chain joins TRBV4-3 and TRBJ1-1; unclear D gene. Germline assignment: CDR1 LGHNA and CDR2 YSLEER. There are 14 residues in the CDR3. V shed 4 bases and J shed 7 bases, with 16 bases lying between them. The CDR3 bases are TGCGCCAGCAGCCCTTCCCCGGGCAGTATTGAAGCTTTCTTT. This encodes CASSPSPGSIEAFF.

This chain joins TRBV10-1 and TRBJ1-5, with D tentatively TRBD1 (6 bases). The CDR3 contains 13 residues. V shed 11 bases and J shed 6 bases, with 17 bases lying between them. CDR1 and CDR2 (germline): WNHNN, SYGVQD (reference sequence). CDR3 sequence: CACAGQEAQPQHF. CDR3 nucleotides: TGCGCCTGCGCGGGACAAGAGGCTCAGCCCCAGCATTTT.